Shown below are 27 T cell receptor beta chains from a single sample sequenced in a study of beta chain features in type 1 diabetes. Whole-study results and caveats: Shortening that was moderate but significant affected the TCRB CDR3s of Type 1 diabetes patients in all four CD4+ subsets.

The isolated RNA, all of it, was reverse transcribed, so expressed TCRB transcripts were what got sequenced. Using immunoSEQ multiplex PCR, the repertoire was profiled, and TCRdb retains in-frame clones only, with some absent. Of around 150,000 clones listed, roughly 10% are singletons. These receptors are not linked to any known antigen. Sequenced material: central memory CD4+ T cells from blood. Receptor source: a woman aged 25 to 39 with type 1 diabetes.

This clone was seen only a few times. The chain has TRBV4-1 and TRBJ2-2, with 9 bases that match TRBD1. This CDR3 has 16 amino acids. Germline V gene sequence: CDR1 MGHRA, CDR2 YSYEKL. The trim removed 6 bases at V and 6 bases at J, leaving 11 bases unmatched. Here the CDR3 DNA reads TGCGCCAGCAGTCCCGGACAGGGGCGGTTTTCCGGGGAGCTGTTTTTT. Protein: CASSPGQGRFSGELFF.

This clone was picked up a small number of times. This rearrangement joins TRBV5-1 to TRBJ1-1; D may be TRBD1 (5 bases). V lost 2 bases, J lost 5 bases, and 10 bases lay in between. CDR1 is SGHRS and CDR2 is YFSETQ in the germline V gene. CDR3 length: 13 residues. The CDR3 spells CASSLSQGTEAFF. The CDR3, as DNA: TGCGCCAGCAGCTTATCTCAGGGTACTGAAGCTTTCTTT.

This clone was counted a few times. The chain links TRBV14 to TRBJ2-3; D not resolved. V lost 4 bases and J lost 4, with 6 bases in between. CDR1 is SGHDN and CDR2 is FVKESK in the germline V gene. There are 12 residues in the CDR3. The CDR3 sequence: CASSPSADTQYF. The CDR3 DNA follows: TGTGCCAGCAGCCCGAGCGCAGATACGCAGTATTTT.

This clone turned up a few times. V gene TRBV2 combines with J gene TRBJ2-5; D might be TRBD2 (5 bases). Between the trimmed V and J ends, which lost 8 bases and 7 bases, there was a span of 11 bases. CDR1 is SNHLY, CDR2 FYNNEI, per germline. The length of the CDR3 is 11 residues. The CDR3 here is CASRDEGTQYF. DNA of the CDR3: TGTGCCAGCCGAGATGAGGGGACCCAGTACTTC.

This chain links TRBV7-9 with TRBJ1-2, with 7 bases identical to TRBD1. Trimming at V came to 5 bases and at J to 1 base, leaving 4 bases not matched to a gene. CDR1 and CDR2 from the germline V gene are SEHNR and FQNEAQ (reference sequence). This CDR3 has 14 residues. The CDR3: CASSQGQNNYGYTF. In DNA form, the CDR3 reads TGTGCCAGCAGCCAGGGACAGAATAACTATGGCTACACCTTC.

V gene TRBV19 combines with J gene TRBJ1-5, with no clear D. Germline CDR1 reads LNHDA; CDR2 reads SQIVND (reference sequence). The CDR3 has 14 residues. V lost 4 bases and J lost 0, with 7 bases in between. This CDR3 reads CASSTEHSNQPQHF. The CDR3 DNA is TGTGCCAGTAGTACGGAGCATAGCAATCAGCCCCAGCATTTT.

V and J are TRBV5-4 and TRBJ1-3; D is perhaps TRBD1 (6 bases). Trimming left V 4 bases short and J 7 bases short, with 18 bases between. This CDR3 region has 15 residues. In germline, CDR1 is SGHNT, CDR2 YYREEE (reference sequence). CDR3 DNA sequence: TGTGCCAGCAGCCGAACTACAGGGAGTGGGAACACCATATATTTT. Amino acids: CASSRTTGSGNTIYF.

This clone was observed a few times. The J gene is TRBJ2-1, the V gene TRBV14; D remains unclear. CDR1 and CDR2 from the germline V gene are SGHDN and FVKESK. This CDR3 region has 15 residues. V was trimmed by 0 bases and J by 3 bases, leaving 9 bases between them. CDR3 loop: CASSQDRLDYNEQFF. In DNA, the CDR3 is TGTGCCAGCAGCCAAGATCGTCTAGACTACAATGAGCAGTTCTTC.

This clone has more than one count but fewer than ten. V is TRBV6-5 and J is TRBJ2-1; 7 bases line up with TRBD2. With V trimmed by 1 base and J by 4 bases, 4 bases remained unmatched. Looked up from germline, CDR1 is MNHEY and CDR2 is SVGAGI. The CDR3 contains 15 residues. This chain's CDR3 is CASSYLRELYNEQFF. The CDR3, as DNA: TGTGCCAGCAGTTACTTGCGGGAGTTATACAATGAGCAGTTCTTC.

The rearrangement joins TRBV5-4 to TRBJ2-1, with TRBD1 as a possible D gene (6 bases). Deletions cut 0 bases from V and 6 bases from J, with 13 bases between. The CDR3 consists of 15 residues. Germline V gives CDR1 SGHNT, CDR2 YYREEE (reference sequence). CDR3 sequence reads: CASSLDRAEFNEQFF. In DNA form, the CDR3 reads TGTGCCAGCAGCTTGGACAGGGCTGAGTTCAATGAGCAGTTCTTC.

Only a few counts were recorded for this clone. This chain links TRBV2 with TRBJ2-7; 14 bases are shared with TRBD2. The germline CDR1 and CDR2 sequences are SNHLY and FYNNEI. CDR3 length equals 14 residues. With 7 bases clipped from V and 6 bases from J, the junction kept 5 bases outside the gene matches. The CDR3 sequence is CASTGTSGSGEQYF. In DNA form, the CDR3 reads TGTGCCAGCACTGGGACTAGCGGGAGTGGCGAGCAGTACTTC.

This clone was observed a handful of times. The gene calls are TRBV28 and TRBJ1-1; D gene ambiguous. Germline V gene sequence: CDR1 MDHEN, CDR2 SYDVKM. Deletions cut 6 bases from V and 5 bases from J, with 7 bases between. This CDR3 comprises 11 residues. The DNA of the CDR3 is TGTGCCAGCAGCCAGGAAACTGAAGCTTTCTTT. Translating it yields CASSQETEAFF.

The CDR3 nucleotides are TGTGCCAGCAGCTTATCAGCGGAGCTGACCTACGAGCAGTACTTC. Protein product: CASSLSAELTYEQYF. The rearrangement links TRBV11-2 to TRBJ2-7; TRBD2 is a possible D gene (5 bases). V was cut by 2 bases and J by 2 bases, with 13 bases left in between. This CDR3 has 15 amino acids. The germline gives CDR1 SGHAT, CDR2 FQNNGV. Combining the CDR3 with reference TRBV11-2 and TRBJ2-7 gives the whole variable domain EAGVAQSPRYKIIEKRQSVAFWCNPISGHATLYWYQQILGQGPKLLIQFQNNGVVDDSQLPKDRFSAERLKGVDSTLKIQPAKLEDSAVYLCASSLSAELTYEQYFGPGTRLTVT.

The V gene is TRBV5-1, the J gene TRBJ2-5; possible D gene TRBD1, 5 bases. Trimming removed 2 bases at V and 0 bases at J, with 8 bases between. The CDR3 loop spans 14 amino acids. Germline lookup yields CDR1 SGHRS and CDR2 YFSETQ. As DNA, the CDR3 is TGCGCCAGCAGCTTACAGGAGTACCAAGAGACCCAGTACTTC. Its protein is CASSLQEYQETQYF.

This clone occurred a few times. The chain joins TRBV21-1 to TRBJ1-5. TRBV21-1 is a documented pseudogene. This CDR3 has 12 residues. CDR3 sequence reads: CASREGSQPQHF. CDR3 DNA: TGTGCCAGCAGAGAGGGCTCCCAGCCCCAGCATTTT.

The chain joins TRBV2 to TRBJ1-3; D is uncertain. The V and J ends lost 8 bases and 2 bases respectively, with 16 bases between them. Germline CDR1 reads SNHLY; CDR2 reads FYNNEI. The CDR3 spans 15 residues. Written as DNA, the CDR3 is TGTGCCAGCGTGGCCTCGGGTAGCGCTGGAAACACCATATATTTT. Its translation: CASVASGSAGNTIYF.

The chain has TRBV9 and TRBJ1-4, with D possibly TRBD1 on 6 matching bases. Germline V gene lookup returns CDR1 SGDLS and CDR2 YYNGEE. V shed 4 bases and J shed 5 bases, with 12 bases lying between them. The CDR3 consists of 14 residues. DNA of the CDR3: TGTGCCAGCAGCCGGGCAGGGGCAAATGAAAAACTGTTTTTT. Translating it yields CASSRAGANEKLFF.

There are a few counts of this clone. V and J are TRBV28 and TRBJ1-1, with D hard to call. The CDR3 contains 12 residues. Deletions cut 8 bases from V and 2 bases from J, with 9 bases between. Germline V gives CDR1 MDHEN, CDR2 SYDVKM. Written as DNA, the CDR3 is TGTGCCAGCTGGGAGCTAAACACTGAAGCTTTCTTT. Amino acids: CASWELNTEAFF.

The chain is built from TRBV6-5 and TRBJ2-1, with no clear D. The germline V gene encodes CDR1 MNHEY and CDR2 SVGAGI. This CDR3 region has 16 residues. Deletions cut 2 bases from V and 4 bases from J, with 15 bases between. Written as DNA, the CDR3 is TGTGCCAGCAGTTACCAAATCGTGTCGGGTTACAATGAGCAGTTCTTC. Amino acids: CASSYQIVSGYNEQFF.

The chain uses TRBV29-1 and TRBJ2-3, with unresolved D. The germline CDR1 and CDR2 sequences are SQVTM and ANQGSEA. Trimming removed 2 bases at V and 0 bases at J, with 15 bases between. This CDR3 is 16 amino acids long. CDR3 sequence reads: CSVESSAETSTDTQYF. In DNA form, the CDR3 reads TGCAGCGTTGAATCGTCGGCGGAAACTAGCACAGATACGCAGTATTTT.

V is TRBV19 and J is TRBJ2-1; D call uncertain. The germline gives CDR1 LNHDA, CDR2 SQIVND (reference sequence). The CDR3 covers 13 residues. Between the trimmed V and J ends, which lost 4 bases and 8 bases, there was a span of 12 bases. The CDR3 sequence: CASSRSLQDEQFF. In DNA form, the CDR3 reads TGTGCCAGTAGTAGGTCCCTTCAGGATGAGCAGTTCTTC.

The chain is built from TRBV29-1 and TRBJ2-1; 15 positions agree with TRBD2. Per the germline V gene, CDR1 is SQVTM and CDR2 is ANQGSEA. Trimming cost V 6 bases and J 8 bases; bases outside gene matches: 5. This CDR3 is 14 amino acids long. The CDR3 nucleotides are TGCAGCGTGTGGGGACTAGCGGGAGGCGATGAGCAGTTCTTC. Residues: CSVWGLAGGDEQFF.

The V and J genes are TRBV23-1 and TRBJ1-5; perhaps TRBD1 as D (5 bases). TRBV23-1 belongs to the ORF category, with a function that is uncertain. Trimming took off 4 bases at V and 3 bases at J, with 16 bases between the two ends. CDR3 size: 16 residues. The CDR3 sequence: CASSRGREVANQPQHF. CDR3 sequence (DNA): TGCGCCAGCAGTCGGGGCAGGGAGGTGGCCAATCAGCCCCAGCATTTT.

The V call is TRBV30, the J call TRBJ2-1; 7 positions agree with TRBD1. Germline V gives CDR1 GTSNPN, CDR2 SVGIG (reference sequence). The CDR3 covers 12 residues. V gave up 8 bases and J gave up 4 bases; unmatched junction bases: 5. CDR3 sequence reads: CAGGRGYNEQFF. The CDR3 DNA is TGTGCCGGGGGCAGGGGGTACAATGAGCAGTTCTTC. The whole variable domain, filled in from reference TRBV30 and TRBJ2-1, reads SQTIHQWPATLVQPVGSPLSLECTVEGTSNPNLYWYRQAAGRGLQLLFYSVGIGQISSEVPQNLSASRPQDRQFILSSKKLLLSDSGFYLCAGGRGYNEQFFGPGTRLTVL.

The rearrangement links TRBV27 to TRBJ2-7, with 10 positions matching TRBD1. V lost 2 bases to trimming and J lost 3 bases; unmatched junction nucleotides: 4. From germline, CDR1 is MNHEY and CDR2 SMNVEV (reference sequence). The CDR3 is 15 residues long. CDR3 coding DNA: TGTGCCAGCAGTTTAACAGGGACAGGGGACTACGAGCAGTACTTC. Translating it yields CASSLTGTGDYEQYF.

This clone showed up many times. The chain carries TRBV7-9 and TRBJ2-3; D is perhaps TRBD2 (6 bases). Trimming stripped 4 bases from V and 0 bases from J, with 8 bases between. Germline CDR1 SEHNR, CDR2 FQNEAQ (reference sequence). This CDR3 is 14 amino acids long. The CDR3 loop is CASSSGVSTDTQYF. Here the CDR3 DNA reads TGTGCCAGCAGCTCGGGAGTAAGCACAGATACGCAGTATTTT.

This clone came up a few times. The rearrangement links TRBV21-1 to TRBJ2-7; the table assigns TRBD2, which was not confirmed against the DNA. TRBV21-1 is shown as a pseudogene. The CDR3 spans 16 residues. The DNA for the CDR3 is TGTGCCAGCAGCGGGGGGAAGCTGGGGAAATCCTACGAGCAGTACTTC. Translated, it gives CASSGGKLGKSYEQYF.